The sequence of this TCR beta chain was determined in a study of blood T cell repertoires in COVID-19. Study summary: COVID-19 samples from acute and convalescent phases originated in the United States, Italy and Spain. From T cells, B-cell-depleted T cells, or PBMCs came the material, which was cDNA or gDNA.

While infection was still active, Seattle patients were enrolled and then followed longitudinally. The germline V and J ends were trimmed by 8 bases and 4 bases, with 19 bases remaining between them. This CDR3 region has 15 residues. In germline, CDR1 is MGHRA, CDR2 YSYEKL. Study processing details: Estimates of nucleated cell counts were drawn from the amplification of reference gene primers. The repertoire was sequenced with immunoSEQ multiplex PCR; TCRdb's copy has only in-frame clones and lacks some. V, J and clone size were drawn from that table, and D and trimming were deduced from the DNA. The repertoire holds 200,000 to 300,000 clones, with about 90% as singletons.

This sequence was found in a person aged 18-29 years with COVID-19, enrolled during active disease. This chain uses TRBV4-1 with TRBJ2-3, with D perhaps matching TRBD2 (6 bases). The sample consisted of peripheral blood. The CDR3 protein is CASGVRASASDTQYF. CDR3 coding DNA: TGCGCCAGCGGGGTAAGGGCTAGCGCCTCAGATACGCAGTATTTT.